The 28 T cell receptor beta chains below come from one sample, sequenced in a study of T cell repertoires in ileal Crohn's disease. Using immunoSEQ multiplex PCR, the repertoire was profiled, and TCRdb retains in-frame clones only, with some absent. The sample holds roughly 13,000 clones, 87% seen once. The sequenced sample consisted of ileal tissue. These receptors all come from an adult with Crohn's disease.

The V and J genes are TRBV2 and TRBJ1-1; possibly TRBD1 for D (5 bases). V was clipped by 1 base and J by 2 bases, with 11 bases between them. CDR3 size: 15 residues. Germline V gene lookup returns CDR1 SNHLY and CDR2 FYNNEI. For the CDR3, the DNA is TGTGCCAGCAGTGAAGGTCGGGGGGTTAACACTGAAGCTTTCTTT. It translates to CASSEGRGVNTEAFF.

The chain recombines TRBV13 with TRBJ1-2, with D uncertain. CDR3 length equals 13 residues. The V end was cut by 5 bases, the J end by 9 bases, with 16 bases between. In germline, CDR1 is PRHDT, CDR2 FYEKMQ (reference sequence). The DNA of the CDR3 is TGTGCCAGCAGCATGAGGGCCTTCCCTAGCTACACCTTC. This codes for CASSMRAFPSYTF.

The chain links TRBV7-3 to TRBJ2-1, with 7 positions matching TRBD2. V shed 2 bases, J shed 9 bases, and the junction held 7 bases outside the gene matches. Germline lookup yields CDR1 SGHTA and CDR2 FQGTGA. The length of the CDR3 is 14 residues. The CDR3 reads CASSLSPSGREQFF. The CDR3 DNA reads as TGTGCCAGCAGCTTATCCCCTAGCGGTCGTGAGCAGTTCTTC. Filled out from reference TRBV7-3 and TRBJ2-1, the complete variable domain reads GAGVSQTPSNKVTEKGKYVELRCDPISGHTALYWYRQSLGQGPEFLIYFQGTGAADDSGLPNDRFFAVRPEGSVSTLKIQRTERGDSAVYLCASSLSPSGREQFFGPGTRLTVL.

The chain links TRBV7-9 to TRBJ2-7; TRBD2 matches at 9 bases. CDR1 is SEHNR, CDR2 FQNEAQ, per germline (reference sequence). The CDR3 consists of 16 residues. V was clipped by 5 bases and J by 1 base; unmatched bases: 9. The CDR3 sequence is CASSKADGLASYEQYF. DNA of the CDR3: TGTGCCAGCAGCAAAGCAGATGGACTAGCGTCCTACGAGCAGTACTTC.

The genes are TRBV28 and TRBJ2-7; D is unresolved. Germline loops: CDR1 MDHEN, CDR2 SYDVKM. The CDR3 spans 13 residues. The V end was cut by 6 bases, the J end by 4 bases, with 13 bases between. In DNA form, the CDR3 reads TGTGCCAGCAGCAAAAGTCCCACTTACGAGCAGTACTTC. Protein: CASSKSPTYEQYF.

The gene calls are TRBV11-1 and TRBJ1-4, with 8 positions matching TRBD1. The CDR3 extends over 14 amino acids. After removal of 5 bases from V and 8 bases from J, the junction contained 7 bases not matched to a gene. Germline V CDR1 and CDR2: SGHAT, FQDESV (reference sequence). The CDR3 DNA is TGTGCCAGCAGCACCACAGGGGGAGGCGAAAAACTGTTTTTT. Its protein product is CASSTTGGGEKLFF.

This clone was observed once. The chain is built from TRBV25-1 and TRBJ1-1; 8 bases align to TRBD1. Per germline, CDR1 MGHDK and CDR2 SYGVNS. The CDR3 length is 11 residues. The ends lost 8 bases at V and 9 bases at J; junction bases unmatched: 5. The CDR3 spells CASSWTGKAFF. DNA of the CDR3: TGTGCCAGCTCTTGGACAGGGAAAGCTTTCTTT.

The chain employs TRBV19 and TRBJ1-2, with 8 bases identical to TRBD1. This CDR3 contains 14 residues. The germline CDR1 and CDR2 sequences are LNHDA and SQIVND (reference sequence). V gave up 5 bases and J gave up 6 bases; unmatched junction bases: 8. CDR3 residues: CASSPKQGVHGYTF. The CDR3 DNA is TGTGCCAGTAGTCCCAAACAGGGGGTTCATGGCTACACCTTC.

This chain joins TRBV25-1 and TRBJ1-2; 7 nucleotides line up with TRBD1. Germline CDR1 reads MGHDK; CDR2 reads SYGVNS. This CDR3 spans 13 amino acids. Losses at the gene ends were 6 bases for V and 4 bases for J; bases not matched to a gene: 5. The CDR3 DNA reads as TGTGCCAGCAGCCCCGGACAGGTCTATGGCTACACCTTC. Protein product: CASSPGQVYGYTF.

The chain uses TRBV7-3 and TRBJ1-6, with D hard to call. The CDR3 runs to 12 residues. Germline-derived CDR1 and CDR2 are SGHTA and FQGTGA. Trimming took off 3 bases at V and 9 bases at J, with 6 bases between the two ends. This CDR3 reads CASSLGSSPLHF. In nucleotides, the CDR3 is TGTGCCAGCAGCTTGGGGAGTTCACCCCTCCACTTT.

This rearrangement joins TRBV5-5 to TRBJ2-7; 10 bases match TRBD2. The V and J ends lost 4 bases and 3 bases, in that order; junction bases with no gene match: 7. Per the germline V gene, CDR1 is SGHKS and CDR2 is YYEKEE (reference sequence). There are 15 residues in the CDR3. The CDR3 nucleotides are TGTGCCAGCAGCCCCAAAGGGACTAGCGACTACGAGCAGTACTTC. Its translation is CASSPKGTSDYEQYF.

This sequence joins TRBV9 and TRBJ2-7; 9 bases align to TRBD2. The CDR3 has 18 amino acids. The J segment lost 3 bases and the V segment lost 4 bases, leaving 17 bases of the junction unmatched. Per the germline V gene, CDR1 is SGDLS and CDR2 is YYNGEE. The CDR3 nucleotides are TGTGCCAGCAGCTCCCGCCCTGGGTTAGCGGGAGAGAACTACGAGCAGTACTTC. Amino acids: CASSSRPGLAGENYEQYF.

V gene TRBV4-1 combines with J gene TRBJ2-5, with TRBD2 as a possible D gene (6 bases). V shed 1 base and J shed 5 bases, with 17 bases lying between them. The germline CDR1 and CDR2 sequences are MGHRA and YSYEKL. CDR3 length equals 16 residues. CDR3 coding DNA: TGCGCCAGCAGCCAAGGAGGCTCCTCCCGGGGGGAGACCCAGTACTTC. This sequence encodes CASSQGGSSRGETQYF.

V usage is TRBV27 and J usage is TRBJ1-5, with unresolved D. Per the germline V gene, CDR1 is MNHEY and CDR2 is SMNVEV (reference sequence). Between the trimmed V and J ends, which lost 5 bases and 3 bases, there was a span of 11 bases. The CDR3 is 14 residues long. The CDR3 DNA is TGTGCCAGCAGTCGAGGAGCGGACAATCAGCCCCAGCATTTT. Translation: CASSRGADNQPQHF.

This clone has only one observation. This chain links TRBV7-8 with TRBJ1-1; D uncertain. Deletions cut 5 bases from V and 1 base from J, with 11 bases between. This CDR3 is 14 amino acids long. Germline CDR1 SGHVS, CDR2 FQNEAQ. As DNA, the CDR3 is TGTGCCAGCAGCCCCATCTACCAGAACACTGAAGCTTTCTTT. Translation gives CASSPIYQNTEAFF.

This chain uses TRBV14 with TRBJ2-3; 7 bases line up with TRBD1. This CDR3 is built from 12 residues. Per germline, CDR1 SGHDN and CDR2 FVKESK. The V segment lost 4 bases and the J segment 11 bases; nucleotides outside the gene matches: 6. The CDR3 nucleotides are TGTGCCAGCAGCCCAGAACGGACAGGGCAGTATTTT. This translates into CASSPERTGQYF.

This chain connects TRBV7-3 to TRBJ2-5; 10 bases are shared with TRBD2. V lost 1 base to trimming and J lost 5 bases; unmatched junction nucleotides: 7. From germline, CDR1 is SGHTA and CDR2 FQGTGA. The CDR3 extends over 16 amino acids. The CDR3 nucleotides read TGTGCCAGCAGCTTAATGGGTAGCGGGGGGTTCGAGACCCAGTACTTC. It translates to CASSLMGSGGFETQYF.

The gene calls are TRBV29-1 and TRBJ2-7, with a possible D match to TRBD2 (6 bases). The CDR3 is 12 amino acids. V lost 6 bases to trimming and J lost 7 bases, with 16 bases between them. CDR1 and CDR2 (germline): SQVTM, ANQGSEA. Written as DNA, the CDR3 is TGCAGCGTGGGGGGTAAGGGTGGAGAGCAGTACTTC. Residues: CSVGGKGGEQYF.

The V gene is TRBV28, the J gene TRBJ1-2; TRBD1 might be the D (6 bases). CDR3 length: 14 residues. Trimming cost V 8 bases and J 6 bases, with 19 bases left between them. Germline V CDR1 and CDR2: MDHEN, SYDVKM. The CDR3 bases are TGTGCCAGCCGGGAGGGGGGCGGGGAGAATGGCTACACCTTC. Its protein is CASREGGGENGYTF.

The chain has TRBV5-1 and TRBJ2-3; the match to TRBD2 covers 7 bases. V shed 0 bases and J 5 bases; nucleotides not matched to a gene: 12. CDR1 is SGHRS, CDR2 YFSETQ, per germline. The CDR3 extends over 17 amino acids. CDR3 DNA sequence: TGCGCCAGCAGCTTGGGTATCGGCGGGGAGGGTAAAGATACGCAGTATTTT. Translation: CASSLGIGGEGKDTQYF.

The rearrangement links TRBV7-9 to TRBJ2-5; 9 nucleotides match TRBD1. Germline V CDR1 and CDR2: SEHNR, FQNEAQ (reference sequence). The V segment lost 4 bases and the J segment 0 bases; nucleotides outside the gene matches: 6. CDR3 size: 16 residues. The CDR3 DNA is TGTGCCAGCAGCTCCCGGACAGGGGTTTACCAAGAGACCCAGTACTTC. Translating gives CASSSRTGVYQETQYF.

This chain joins TRBV5-1 and TRBJ1-2; 11 nucleotides line up with TRBD1. The CDR3 has 16 residues. V was clipped by 4 bases and J by 5 bases; unmatched bases: 10. Germline CDR1 reads SGHRS; CDR2 reads YFSETQ. The DNA of the CDR3 is TGCGCCAGCAGCCTGGACCCCGGGACAGGGGGGTATGGCTACACCTTC. Translating it yields CASSLDPGTGGYGYTF.

The V call is TRBV18, the J call TRBJ2-7, with 10 positions matching TRBD1. From germline, CDR1 is KGHSH and CDR2 LQKENI. The V and J ends lost 0 bases and 7 bases, in that order; junction bases with no gene match: 9. The CDR3 totals 16 residues. This CDR3 is CASSPPGQGSRGEQYF. The CDR3 coding sequence is TGTGCCAGCTCACCACCGGGACAGGGGTCTCGGGGTGAGCAGTACTTC.

V usage is TRBV2 and J usage is TRBJ2-5, with D perhaps matching TRBD2 (5 bases). CDR3 length equals 11 residues. Germline V gene lookup returns CDR1 SNHLY and CDR2 FYNNEI. The V end lost 7 bases, the J end lost 7 bases, and 10 bases lay between the germline ends. The CDR3 DNA follows: TGTGCCAGCACCCGGGATGGGACCCAGTACTTC. Translation: CASTRDGTQYF.

The chain is built from TRBV28 and TRBJ1-5; TRBD1 aligns across 10 bases. CDR1 MDHEN and CDR2 SYDVKM come from the germline V gene. The junction had 5 bases not matched to a gene; V was cut back by 7 bases and J by 5 bases. CDR3 length equals 14 residues. The chain's CDR3 is CASNTGQGHQPQHF. DNA of the CDR3: TGTGCCAGCAATACGGGACAGGGGCATCAGCCCCAGCATTTT.

This clone was recorded once. The chain employs TRBV28 and TRBJ1-1; TRBD1 matches at 8 bases. The CDR3 spans 15 residues. Trimming removed 3 bases from V and 0 bases from J; junction bases left unmatched: 3. The germline gives CDR1 MDHEN, CDR2 SYDVKM. The CDR3 DNA reads TGTGCCAGCAGTTTGGCAGGGGGCTTGAACACTGAAGCTTTCTTT. Encoded protein: CASSLAGGLNTEAFF.

There are a few counts of this clone. V is TRBV6-6 and J is TRBJ2-7; 7 bases match TRBD1. CDR3 length equals 12 residues. Trimming removed 8 bases from V and 3 bases from J; junction bases left unmatched: 4. CDR1 and CDR2 (germline): MNHNY, SVGAGI (reference sequence). The CDR3 DNA reads as TGTGCCAGCCGGACAGGCGGCTACGAGCAGTACTTC. This translates into CASRTGGYEQYF.

The chain employs TRBV19 and TRBJ1-6; D possibly corresponds to TRBD1 (5 bases). With 8 bases removed from V and 7 bases from J, the gap between germline ends came to 18 bases. The CDR3 runs to 15 residues. Germline assignment: CDR1 LNHDA and CDR2 SQIVND (reference sequence). The CDR3 DNA follows: TGTGCCAGTGTTGACCCACGTCCAGGGAATTCACCCCTCCACTTT. Amino acid sequence: CASVDPRPGNSPLHF.